The TCR beta chain described here comes from a study of shared clonotypes between healthy human individuals. The authors divided CD4+ cells into CD45RA+ naive and CD45RA-negative memory subsets. To note about this clone: Its antigen is not known.

Assay execution took place at the deep level. This table comes from immunoSEQ multiplex PCR, and its TCRdb copy is limited to in-frame clones, with some not included. Of 850,000 to 1,100,000 clones in the sample, about 72% were seen once. Study-level results: Generally, estimated richness proved larger in naive subsets than it did in memory subsets.

V dropped 1 base and J dropped 5; count of bases not matched to a gene: 6. Germline lookup yields CDR1 SGHDN and CDR2 FVKESK. The CDR3 runs to 15 residues. Sequencing used memory CD4+ T cells from PBMCs. Subset of the sample: CD45RA-negative fraction. The receptor was isolated from a man aged 18 to 35 in good health. Some clones in this sample may be carry-over from other donors' samples. The rearrangement uses TRBV14 and TRBJ2-3; 7 nucleotides agree with TRBD1. The DNA for the CDR3 is TGTGCCAGCAGCCAAGTGACAGGGAACGGAGATACGCAGTATTTT. Its translation is CASSQVTGNGDTQYF.